This T cell receptor (beta chain) was captured in a study of shared clonotypes between healthy human individuals. TCRdb's copy holds only in-frame clones and misses some; the assay was immunoSEQ multiplex PCR. The sample has approximately 740,000 clones, approximately 79% seen once; the top ten hold approximately 1.6%. The CDR3 runs to 16 residues. V was clipped by 0 bases and J by 5 bases; unmatched bases: 10. The germline gives CDR1 SGDLS, CDR2 YYNGEE. The chain employs TRBV9 and TRBJ2-5, with 7 nucleotides matching TRBD1. The receptor was derived from a woman younger than 45 in good health. Sequencing was carried out using memory CD4+ T cells sorted from blood. Subset noted: CD45RA-negative fraction. CDR3 in DNA: TGTGCCAGCAGCGTAGCTACGAGGACAGGTCGGGAGACCCAGTACTTC. Amino acids: CASSVATRTGRETQYF.